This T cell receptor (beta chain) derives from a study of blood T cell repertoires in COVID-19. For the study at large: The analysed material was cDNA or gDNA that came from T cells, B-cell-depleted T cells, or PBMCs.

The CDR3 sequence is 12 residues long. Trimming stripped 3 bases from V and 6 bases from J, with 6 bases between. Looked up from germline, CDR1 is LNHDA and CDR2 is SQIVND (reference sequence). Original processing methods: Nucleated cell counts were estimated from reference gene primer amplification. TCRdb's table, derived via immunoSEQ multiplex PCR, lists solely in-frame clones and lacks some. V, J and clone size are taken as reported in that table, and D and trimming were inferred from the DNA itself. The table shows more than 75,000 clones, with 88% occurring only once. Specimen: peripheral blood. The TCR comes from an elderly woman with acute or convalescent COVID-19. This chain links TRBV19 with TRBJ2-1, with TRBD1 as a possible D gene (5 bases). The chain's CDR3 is CASSIQGNEQFF. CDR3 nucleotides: TGTGCCAGTAGTATTCAGGGCAATGAGCAGTTCTTC.